The clone carrying this T cell receptor (beta chain) occurred many times. This entry comes from a study of T-cell reconstitution after alpha-beta-depleted transplantation in children. The CDR3 consists of 12 residues. Trimming took 1 base from V and 15 from J, leaving 13 bases between them. The germline CDR1 and CDR2 sequences are SNHLY and FYNNEI. TCRbeta library preparation incorporated unique molecular identifiers. In TCRdb, the PCR reads were re-called with MiXCR into one record per CDR3 protein. The data show about 610,000 distinct CDR3 sequences, roughly a tenth seen once. The rearrangement links TRBV2 to TRBJ2-1, with a weak D call TRBD2 (6 bases). The sample was PBMCs from the stem cell graft donor, taken from the stem cell graft. The sequence was obtained from a human donor who donated a stem cell graft to a child with acute myeloid leukemia. CDR3 coding DNA: TGTGCCAGCAGTGAAGAGCGGGCCCAGCGGTTCTTC. Its translation: CASSEERAQRFF.